The 27 T cell receptor beta chains listed next were all sequenced from one sample in a study of blood T cells in healthy people across ages. A second PCR of roughly 7 to 11 cycles used a sample-barcoded 5' primer and a J-beta primer mix. TCRdb used MiXCR to reprocess the 5' RACE reads, holding one entry per CDR3 protein. Here the sample spans around 1.1 million distinct CDR3 sequences, 30% to 40% being singletons. Sequenced sample: blood. The source of these receptors is a young man in good health.

This clonotype was detected many times. The gene calls are TRBV4-3 and TRBJ2-1; D is perhaps TRBD2 (6 bases). The germline V and J ends were trimmed by 1 base and 5 bases, with 9 bases remaining between them. This CDR3 comprises 14 residues. Germline loops: CDR1 LGHNA, CDR2 YSLEER. DNA for the CDR3: TGCGCCAGCAGCCAAGGGGAGGTCCACAATGAGCAGTTCTTC. Translated, it gives CASSQGEVHNEQFF.

The genes are TRBV27 and TRBJ2-7; D not certain. This CDR3 comprises 13 residues. Trimming took off 1 base at V and 6 bases at J, with 10 bases between the two ends. Germline V gene data show CDR1 as MNHEY and CDR2 as SMNVEV (reference sequence). The CDR3 region has the DNA TGTGCCAGCAGTTTATTATCCAGGTTCGAGCAGTACTTC. Amino acids: CASSLLSRFEQYF.

This chain connects TRBV4-1 to TRBJ2-7, with 9 bases identical to TRBD2. The CDR3 is 14 residues long. V gave up 4 bases and J gave up 7 bases; unmatched junction bases: 8. CDR1 and CDR2 (germline): MGHRA, YSYEKL. CDR3 DNA: TGCGCCAGCAGCCTAGCGGGGGCCTTAAATGAGCAGTACTTC. Amino acid sequence: CASSLAGALNEQYF.

The chain carries TRBV6-2 or TRBV6-3 and TRBJ2-3, with D perhaps matching TRBD1 or TRBD2 (5 bases each). The germline gives CDR1 MNHEY, CDR2 SVGEGT. V gave up 7 bases and J gave up 0 bases, with 17 bases separating them. This CDR3 spans 16 amino acids. In nucleotides, the CDR3 is TGTGCCAGCACCAACCTGGGGGTCCGAAGCACAGATACGCAGTATTTT. This translates into CASTNLGVRSTDTQYF.

The CDR3 here is CASGGTGDWGPQHF. In DNA, the CDR3 is TGTGCCAGCGGTGGGACAGGGGATTGGGGGCCCCAGCATTTT. The rearrangement uses TRBV2 and TRBJ1-5; 10 bases agree with TRBD1. The germline V gene has CDR1 SNHLY and CDR2 FYNNEI. V shed 8 bases, J shed 9 bases, and the junction held 10 bases outside the gene matches. This CDR3 is built from 14 residues.

V and J are TRBV20-1 and TRBJ2-1; 11 nucleotides match TRBD2. Matching the DNA end better, TRBJ2-7 makes the J call doubtful. Germline CDR1 is DFQATT and CDR2 is SNEGSKA (reference sequence). This CDR3 comprises 15 residues. Here the CDR3 reads CSAYLAGGSYNEQYF. CDR3 nucleotides: TGCAGTGCTTACCTAGCGGGGGGCTCCTACAATGAGCAGTACTTC.

This clonotype was recorded a few times. This chain links TRBV20-1 with TRBJ2-7; 7 bases map to TRBD1. The CDR3 is 14 residues long. Germline CDR1 and CDR2: DFQATT and SNEGSKA (reference sequence). J gave up 0 bases and V 3 bases, and 5 bases lay outside the gene matches. The CDR3 nucleotides read TGCAGTGCTAGGACAGGGTCAAGCTCCTACGAGCAGTACTTC. Its translation: CSARTGSSSYEQYF.

This rearrangement joins TRBV11-2 to TRBJ1-4; possible D gene TRBD1, 5 bases. The CDR3 totals 14 residues. In germline, CDR1 is SGHAT, CDR2 FQNNGV. Trimming pared 1 base from V and 8 bases from J, leaving 11 bases between. The CDR3: CASSLGQGEEKLFF. The CDR3 DNA sequence: TGTGCCAGCAGCTTAGGGCAGGGAGAAGAAAAACTGTTTTTT.

This clonotype occurred many times. The chain links TRBV4-3 to TRBJ2-3, with D hard to call. CDR3 length: 15 amino acids. Germline V gene data show CDR1 as LGHNA and CDR2 as YSLEER. The germline V and J ends were trimmed by 3 bases and 3 bases, with 13 bases remaining between them. CDR3 protein: CASSQTFGTTDTQYF. The CDR3 DNA reads TGCGCCAGCAGCCAGACCTTCGGAACTACAGATACGCAGTATTTT.

In its sample, this clonotype was seen a few times. The J gene is TRBJ1-2, the V gene TRBV27; weak D call: TRBD1 (5 bases). Trimming left V 6 bases short and J 8 bases short, with 19 bases between. Germline CDR1 reads MNHEY; CDR2 reads SMNVEV (reference sequence). The CDR3 has 14 amino acids. The CDR3 nucleotides are TGTGCCAGCAGGATGGGGGGGAGCCTCTGGGGCTACACCTTC. It specifies CASRMGGSLWGYTF.

V usage is TRBV18 and J usage is TRBJ2-1, with 7 bases identical to TRBD2. Germline CDR1 is KGHSH and CDR2 is LQKENI. There are 16 residues in the CDR3. The V gene end was trimmed by 2 bases and the J gene end by 5 bases; junction bases not matched to a gene: 9. The CDR3: CASSPSPRGVNNEQFF. CDR3 nucleotide sequence: TGTGCCAGCTCACCATCCCCCCGGGGGGTAAACAATGAGCAGTTCTTC.

The chain employs TRBV27 and TRBJ2-5; D unresolved. V dropped 0 bases and J dropped 13 bases, with 15 bases sitting between them. Looked up from germline, CDR1 is MNHEY and CDR2 is SMNVEV (reference sequence). CDR3 size: 13 residues. The CDR3 DNA sequence: TGTGCCAGCAGTTTATCGGCCCTCTCCCAGATGTACTTC. It codes for CASSLSALSQMYF.

This clonotype was picked up a small number of times. This chain joins TRBV7-2 and TRBJ1-4; tentatively, D is TRBD1 (6 bases). The CDR3 runs 14 residues. Germline assignment: CDR1 SGHTA and CDR2 FQGNSA. V dropped 5 bases and J dropped 8 bases, with 15 bases sitting between them. The CDR3 bases are TGTGCCAGCAGCACAGGGACCCTTCGGGAAAAACTGTTTTTT. It translates to CASSTGTLREKLFF.

A few counts support this clonotype. This sequence joins TRBV4-3 and TRBJ1-2; D gene uncertain. V was shortened by 0 bases and J by 1 base, with 12 bases between the two germline ends. Germline CDR1 is LGHNA and CDR2 is YSLEER. The CDR3 loop spans 16 amino acids. CDR3 loop: CASSQDHGRSNYGYTF. The DNA of the CDR3 is TGCGCCAGCAGCCAAGATCATGGCAGGAGTAACTATGGCTACACCTTC.

This clonotype was detected many times. The rearrangement uses TRBV10-3 and TRBJ2-3, with TRBD1 matching over 8 bases. Trimming took 4 bases from V and 5 from J; bases not matched to a gene: 5. The germline CDR1 and CDR2 sequences are ENHRY and SYGVKD. The CDR3 covers 14 residues. CDR3 protein: CAISVSDREDTQYF. For the CDR3, the DNA is TGTGCCATCAGTGTGTCGGACAGGGAAGATACGCAGTATTTT.

The gene calls are TRBV3-1 and TRBJ2-7; the D gene is possibly TRBD1 (5 bases). Deletions cut 6 bases from V and 7 bases from J, with 22 bases between. This CDR3 region has 15 residues. From germline, CDR1 is LGHDT and CDR2 YNNKEL (reference sequence). The CDR3: CASSKRVKGANEQYF. The CDR3 DNA sequence: TGTGCCAGCAGTAAAAGGGTGAAAGGGGCCAATGAGCAGTACTTC.

This clonotype was recorded at least ten times. The chain has TRBV4-2 and TRBJ2-1; tentatively, D is TRBD2 (6 bases). The V gene lost 5 bases and the J gene lost 4 bases, with 18 bases spanning the gap. CDR3 length equals 16 residues. CDR1 is LGHNA and CDR2 is YNFKEQ in the germline V gene. For the CDR3, the DNA is TGTGCCAGCAGCAGTTTCGGGGGAGGTGGGTACAATGAGCAGTTCTTC. Translated, it gives CASSSFGGGGYNEQFF.

The chain carries TRBV27 and TRBJ2-1; D is ambiguous. The V gene lost 6 bases and the J gene lost 0 bases, with 24 bases spanning the gap. Looked up from germline, CDR1 is MNHEY and CDR2 is SMNVEV (reference sequence). The CDR3 extends over 19 amino acids. The CDR3 loop is CASSLLQVESASSYNEQFF. The CDR3 DNA is TGTGCCAGCAGCCTTCTCCAGGTTGAAAGTGCCAGCTCCTACAATGAGCAGTTCTTC.

The J gene is TRBJ2-1, the V gene TRBV5-1; 7 bases line up with TRBD1. V shed 0 bases and J 4 bases; nucleotides not matched to a gene: 7. The germline gives CDR1 SGHRS, CDR2 YFSETQ. The CDR3 contains 16 residues. DNA of the CDR3: TGCGCCAGCAGCTTGGGACAGGGCGCCTCTTACAATGAGCAGTTCTTC. Protein product: CASSLGQGASYNEQFF.

This clonotype was seen a few times. The chain employs TRBV5-1 and TRBJ2-5; TRBD2 aligns across 7 bases. This CDR3 has 14 amino acids. V shed 4 bases, J shed 5 bases, and the junction held 8 bases outside the gene matches. Germline loops: CDR1 SGHRS, CDR2 YFSETQ. The CDR3 here is CASSHGTIWETQYF. The CDR3 bases are TGCGCCAGCAGCCATGGGACTATTTGGGAGACCCAGTACTTC.

To note about this clonotype: This could be a read error, since a much larger clone is one nucleotide away. The chain employs TRBV4-3 and TRBJ2-7, with D perhaps assigned TRBD1 or TRBD2 (6 bases each). Per the germline V gene, CDR1 is LGHNA and CDR2 is YSLEER. The CDR3 length is 19 residues. Trimming removed 1 base at V and 7 bases at J, with 29 bases between. This CDR3 is CASSQGYKGGRDLHSEQYF. The CDR3 nucleotides are TGCGCCAGCAGCCAAGGTTATAAGGGGGGAAGGGACTTACACAGTGAGCAGTACTTC.

Ten or more counts support this clonotype. The chain employs TRBV3-1 and TRBJ2-7, with 10 bases fitting TRBD2. The germline CDR1 and CDR2 sequences are LGHDT and YNNKEL (reference sequence). The CDR3 totals 17 residues. Trimming removed 1 base from V and 4 bases from J; junction bases left unmatched: 10. CDR3 protein: CASSQVWASGGRYEQYF. As DNA, the CDR3 is TGTGCCAGCAGCCAAGTTTGGGCTAGCGGGGGACGATACGAGCAGTACTTC.

The chain is built from TRBV7-9 and TRBJ2-3; D is possibly TRBD2 (6 bases). V dropped 6 bases and J dropped 3 bases, with 16 bases sitting between them. The germline V gene has CDR1 SEHNR and CDR2 FQNEAQ (reference sequence). The CDR3 loop spans 15 amino acids. The CDR3: CASRTRVEGTDTQYF. CDR3 bases: TGTGCCAGCAGGACGAGGGTGGAGGGGACAGATACGCAGTATTTT.

The rearrangement joins TRBV20-1 to TRBJ1-2; D is perhaps TRBD1 (6 bases). CDR1 and CDR2 (germline): DFQATT, SNEGSKA (reference sequence). V lost 3 bases to trimming and J lost 2 bases, with 13 bases between them. This CDR3 has 14 residues. CDR3 sequence: CSASYGGQNYGYTF. In nucleotides, the CDR3 is TGCAGTGCTAGTTACGGGGGGCAGAACTATGGCTACACCTTC.

The rearrangement uses TRBV20-1 and TRBJ2-1, with D unclear. CDR1 is DFQATT, CDR2 SNEGSKA, per germline (reference sequence). With 6 bases removed from V and 4 bases from J, the gap between germline ends came to 7 bases. The CDR3 is 11 amino acids. The CDR3 reads CSAYLYNEQFF. The CDR3 region has the DNA TGCAGTGCCTACTTATACAATGAGCAGTTCTTC.

There are a few counts of this clonotype. The chain recombines TRBV7-2 with TRBJ2-1; 10 bases map to TRBD2. This CDR3 has 17 residues. The V gene's germline CDR1 is SGHTA and CDR2 FQGNSA. Losses at the gene ends were 5 bases for V and 4 bases for J; bases not matched to a gene: 11. CDR3 loop: CASSPPSGGPQYNEQFF. As DNA, the CDR3 is TGTGCCAGCAGCCCACCTAGCGGGGGACCTCAATACAATGAGCAGTTCTTC.

As concerns this clonotype: This sequence may be a read error, since a much larger clone differs from it by one base. The chain links TRBV7-2 to TRBJ1-1; no reliable D call. CDR1 SGHTA and CDR2 FQGNSA come from the germline V gene. The CDR3 has 14 residues. The CDR3 region has the DNA TGTGCCAGCAGCGTAGCTGGGAAGAACACTGAAGCTTTCTTT. As protein: CASSVAGKNTEAFF.